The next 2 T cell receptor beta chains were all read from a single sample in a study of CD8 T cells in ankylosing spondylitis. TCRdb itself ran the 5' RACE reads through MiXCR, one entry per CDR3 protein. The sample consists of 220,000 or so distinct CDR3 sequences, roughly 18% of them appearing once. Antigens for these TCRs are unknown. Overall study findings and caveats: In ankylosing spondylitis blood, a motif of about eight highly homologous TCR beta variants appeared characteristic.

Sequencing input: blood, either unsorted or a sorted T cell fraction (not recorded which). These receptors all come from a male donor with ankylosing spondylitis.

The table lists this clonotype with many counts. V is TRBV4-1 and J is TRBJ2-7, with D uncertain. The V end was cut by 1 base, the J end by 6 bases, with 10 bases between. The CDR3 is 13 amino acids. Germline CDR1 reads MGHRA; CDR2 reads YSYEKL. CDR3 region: CASSQVVPSEQYF. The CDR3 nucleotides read TGCGCCAGCAGCCAAGTGGTACCTTCCGAGCAGTACTTC.

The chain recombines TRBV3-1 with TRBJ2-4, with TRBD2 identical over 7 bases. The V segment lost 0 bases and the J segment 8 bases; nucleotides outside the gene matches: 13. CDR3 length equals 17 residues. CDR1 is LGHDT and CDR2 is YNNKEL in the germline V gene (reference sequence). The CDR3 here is CASSQEWGGGSTDIQYF. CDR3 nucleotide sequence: TGTGCCAGCAGCCAAGAATGGGGGGGAGGGAGTACGGACATTCAGTACTTC.